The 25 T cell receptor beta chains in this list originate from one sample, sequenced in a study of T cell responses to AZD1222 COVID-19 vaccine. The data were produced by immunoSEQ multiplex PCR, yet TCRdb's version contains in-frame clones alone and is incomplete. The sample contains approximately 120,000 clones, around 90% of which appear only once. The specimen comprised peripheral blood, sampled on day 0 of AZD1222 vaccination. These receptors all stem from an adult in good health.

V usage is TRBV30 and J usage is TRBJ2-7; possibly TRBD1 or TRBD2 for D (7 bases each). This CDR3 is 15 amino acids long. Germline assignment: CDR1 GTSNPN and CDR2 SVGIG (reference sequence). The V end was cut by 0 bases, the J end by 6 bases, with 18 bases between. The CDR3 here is CAWSVAGGGIGEQYF. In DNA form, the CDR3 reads TGTGCCTGGAGTGTGGCAGGGGGAGGGATTGGCGAGCAGTACTTC.

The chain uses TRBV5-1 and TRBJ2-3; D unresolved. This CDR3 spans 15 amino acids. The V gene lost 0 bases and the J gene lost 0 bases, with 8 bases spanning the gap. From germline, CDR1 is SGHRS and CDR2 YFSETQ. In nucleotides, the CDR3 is TGCGCCAGCAGCTTGGTAGGGCCTAGCACAGATACGCAGTATTTT. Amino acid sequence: CASSLVGPSTDTQYF.

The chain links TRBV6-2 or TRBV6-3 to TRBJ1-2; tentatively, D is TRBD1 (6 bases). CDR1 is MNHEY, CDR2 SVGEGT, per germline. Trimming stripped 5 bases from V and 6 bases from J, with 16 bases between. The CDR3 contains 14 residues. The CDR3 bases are TGTGCCAGCAGTGGCACAGGGACGGGCGATGGCTACACCTTC. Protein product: CASSGTGTGDGYTF.

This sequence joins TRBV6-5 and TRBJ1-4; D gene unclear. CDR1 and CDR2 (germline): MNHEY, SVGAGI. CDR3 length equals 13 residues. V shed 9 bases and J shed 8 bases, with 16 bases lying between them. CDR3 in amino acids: CASAPGRWEKLFF. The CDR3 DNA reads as TGTGCCAGTGCTCCTGGACGGTGGGAAAAACTGTTTTTT.

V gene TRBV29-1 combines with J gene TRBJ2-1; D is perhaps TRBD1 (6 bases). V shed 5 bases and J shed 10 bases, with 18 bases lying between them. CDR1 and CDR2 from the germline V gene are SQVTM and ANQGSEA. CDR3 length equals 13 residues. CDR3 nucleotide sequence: TGCAGCGTTCCGATCCGCTCCGGGACAGAGCAGTTCTTC. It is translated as CSVPIRSGTEQFF.

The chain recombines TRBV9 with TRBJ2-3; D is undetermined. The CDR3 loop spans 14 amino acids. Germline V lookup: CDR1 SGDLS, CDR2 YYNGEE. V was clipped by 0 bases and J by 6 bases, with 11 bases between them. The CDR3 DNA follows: TGTGCCAGCAGCGTAGCAGGCACTTCCGATACGCAGTATTTT. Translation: CASSVAGTSDTQYF. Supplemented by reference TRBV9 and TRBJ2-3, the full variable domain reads DSGVTQTPKHLITATGQRVTLRCSPRSGDLSVYWYQQSLDQGLQFLIQYYNGEERAKGNILERFSAQQFPDLHSELNLSSLELGDSALYFCASSVAGTSDTQYFGPGTRLTVL.

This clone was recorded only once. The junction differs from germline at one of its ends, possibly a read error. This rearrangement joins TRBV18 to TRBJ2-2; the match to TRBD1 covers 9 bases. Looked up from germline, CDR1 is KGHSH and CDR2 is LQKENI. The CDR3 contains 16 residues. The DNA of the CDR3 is TGTGCCAGCCCACCAGTGGGACAGGGTGGCACCGGGGAGCTGTTTTTT. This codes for CASPPVGQGGTGELFF.

Written as DNA, the CDR3 is TGTGCCAGCAGCTTGGTCTCCGGGGGGCCCTACGAGCAGTACTTC. Translation gives CASSLVSGGPYEQYF. V gene TRBV5-6 combines with J gene TRBJ2-7, with D possibly TRBD2 on 7 matching bases. This CDR3 region has 15 residues. The V and J ends lost 0 bases and 2 bases respectively, with 12 bases between them. CDR1 is SGHDT and CDR2 is YYEEEE in the germline V gene.

The CDR3 region is CASSFIASYEDNEQFF. The CDR3 nucleotides read TGTGCCAGCAGTTTTATCGCGTCCTATGAGGACAATGAGCAGTTCTTC. The rearrangement joins TRBV27 to TRBJ2-1, with D uncertain. The CDR3 is 16 residues long. V lost 3 bases and J 5 bases, leaving 17 bases between the germline ends. The germline V gene has CDR1 MNHEY and CDR2 SMNVEV (reference sequence).

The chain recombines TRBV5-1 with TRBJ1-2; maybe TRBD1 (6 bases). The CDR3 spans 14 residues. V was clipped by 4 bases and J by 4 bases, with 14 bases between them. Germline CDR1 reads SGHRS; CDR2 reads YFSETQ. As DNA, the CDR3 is TGCGCCAGCAGCCTAGATGGACAGCCCTATGGCTACACCTTC. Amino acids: CASSLDGQPYGYTF. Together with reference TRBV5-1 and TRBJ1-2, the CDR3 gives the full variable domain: KAGVTQTPRYLIKTRGQQVTLSCSPISGHRSVSWYQQTPGQGLQFLFEYFSETQRNKGNFPGRFSGRQFSNSRSEMNVSTLELGDSALYLCASSLDGQPYGYTFGSGTRLTVV.

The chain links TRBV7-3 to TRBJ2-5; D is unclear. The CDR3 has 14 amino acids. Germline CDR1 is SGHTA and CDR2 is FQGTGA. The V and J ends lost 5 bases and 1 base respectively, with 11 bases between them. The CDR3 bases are TGTGCCAGCAGCCCTTCCTCGGGCCAAGAGACCCAGTACTTC. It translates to CASSPSSGQETQYF.

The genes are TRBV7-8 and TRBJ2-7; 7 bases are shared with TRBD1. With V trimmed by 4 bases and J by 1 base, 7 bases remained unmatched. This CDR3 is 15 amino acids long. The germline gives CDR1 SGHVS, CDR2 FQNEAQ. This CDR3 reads CASSSTGVFSYEQYF. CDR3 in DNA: TGTGCCAGCAGCTCCACAGGGGTTTTTTCCTACGAGCAGTACTTC.

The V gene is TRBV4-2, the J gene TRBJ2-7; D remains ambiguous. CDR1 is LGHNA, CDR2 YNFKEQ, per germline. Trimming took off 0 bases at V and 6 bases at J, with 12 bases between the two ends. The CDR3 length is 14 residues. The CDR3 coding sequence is TGTGCCAGCAGCCAAGAATTGACTTCTGGCGAGCAGTACTTC. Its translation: CASSQELTSGEQYF.

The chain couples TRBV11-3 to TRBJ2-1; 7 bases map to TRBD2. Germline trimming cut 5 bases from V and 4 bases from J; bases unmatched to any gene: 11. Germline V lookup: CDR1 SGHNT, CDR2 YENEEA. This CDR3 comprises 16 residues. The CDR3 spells CASSPKTGRIYNEQFF. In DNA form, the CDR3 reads TGTGCCAGCAGCCCAAAGACCGGGAGGATTTACAATGAGCAGTTCTTC.

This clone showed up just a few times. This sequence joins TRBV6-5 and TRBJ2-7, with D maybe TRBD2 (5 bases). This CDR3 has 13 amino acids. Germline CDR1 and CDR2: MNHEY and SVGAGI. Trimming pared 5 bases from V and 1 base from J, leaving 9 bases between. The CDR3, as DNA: TGTGCCAGCAGTCGGACTGTATCCTACGAGCAGTACTTC. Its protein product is CASSRTVSYEQYF.

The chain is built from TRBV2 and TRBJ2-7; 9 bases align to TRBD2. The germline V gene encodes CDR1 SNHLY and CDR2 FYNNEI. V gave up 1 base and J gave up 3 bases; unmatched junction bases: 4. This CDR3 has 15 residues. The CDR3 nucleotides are TGTGCCAGCAGTGAAGTGAGACTAGCGGTCTACGAGCAGTACTTC. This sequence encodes CASSEVRLAVYEQYF. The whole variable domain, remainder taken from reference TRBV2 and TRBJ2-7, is EPEVTQTPSHQVTQMGQEVILRCVPISNHLYFYWYRQILGQKVEFLVSFYNNEISEKSEIFDDQFSVERPDGSNFTLKIRSTKLEDSAMYFCASSEVRLAVYEQYFGPGTRLTVT.

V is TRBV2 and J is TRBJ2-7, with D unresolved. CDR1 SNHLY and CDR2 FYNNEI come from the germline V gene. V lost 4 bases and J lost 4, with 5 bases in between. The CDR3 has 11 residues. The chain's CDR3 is CASSGKYEQYF. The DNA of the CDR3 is TGTGCCAGCAGTGGGAAGTACGAGCAGTACTTC.

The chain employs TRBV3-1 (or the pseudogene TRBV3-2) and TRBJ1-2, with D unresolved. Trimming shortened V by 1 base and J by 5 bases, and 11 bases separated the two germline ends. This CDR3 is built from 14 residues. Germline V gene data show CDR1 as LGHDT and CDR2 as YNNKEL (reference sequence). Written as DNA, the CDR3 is TGTGCCAGCAGCCAAGCCGCCGGCGGTTATGGCTACACCTTC. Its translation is CASSQAAGGYGYTF.

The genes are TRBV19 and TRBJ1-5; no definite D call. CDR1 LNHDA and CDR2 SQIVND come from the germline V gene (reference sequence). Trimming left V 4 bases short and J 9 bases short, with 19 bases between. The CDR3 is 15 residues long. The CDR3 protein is CASSNLRSMIWPQHF. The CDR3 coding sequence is TGTGCCAGTAGTAATCTCAGGAGCATGATTTGGCCCCAGCATTTT. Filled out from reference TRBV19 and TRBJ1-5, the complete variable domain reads DGGITQSPKYLFRKEGQNVTLSCEQNLNHDAMYWYRQDPGQGLRLIYYSQIVNDFQKGDIAEGYSVSREKKESFPLTVTSAQKNPTAFYLCASSNLRSMIWPQHFGDGTRLSIL.

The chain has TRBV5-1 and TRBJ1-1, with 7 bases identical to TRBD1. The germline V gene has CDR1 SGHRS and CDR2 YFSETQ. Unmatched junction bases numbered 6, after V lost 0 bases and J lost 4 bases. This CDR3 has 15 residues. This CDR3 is CASSLGTGGSTEAFF. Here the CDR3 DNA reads TGCGCCAGCAGCTTGGGGACAGGAGGCAGCACTGAAGCTTTCTTT.

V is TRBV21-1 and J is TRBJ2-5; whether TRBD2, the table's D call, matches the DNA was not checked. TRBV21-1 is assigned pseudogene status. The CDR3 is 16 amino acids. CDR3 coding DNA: TGTGCCAGCAGCAAGGCGGCTAGCGGGGTAGGCTGGTCCCAGTACTTC. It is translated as CASSKAASGVGWSQYF.

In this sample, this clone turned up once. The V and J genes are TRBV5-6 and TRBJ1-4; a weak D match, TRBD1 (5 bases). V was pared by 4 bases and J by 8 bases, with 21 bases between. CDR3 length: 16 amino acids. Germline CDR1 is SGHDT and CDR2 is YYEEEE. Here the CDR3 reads CASSAGTASKGEKLFF. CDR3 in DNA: TGTGCCAGCAGCGCCGGGACGGCCAGTAAGGGGGAAAAACTGTTTTTT.

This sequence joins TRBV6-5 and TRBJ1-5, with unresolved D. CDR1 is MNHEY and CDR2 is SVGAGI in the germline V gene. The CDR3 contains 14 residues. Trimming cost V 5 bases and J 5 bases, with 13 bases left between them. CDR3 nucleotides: TGTGCCAGCAGTAGGGAGTTCGGTGATCAGCCCCAGCATTTT. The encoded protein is CASSREFGDQPQHF.

The CDR3 region is CASTQTAHTQYF. The CDR3 nucleotides read TGTGCCAGCACGCAAACGGCCCATACGCAGTATTTT. The gene calls are TRBV2 and TRBJ2-3; D ambiguous. Looked up from germline, CDR1 is SNHLY and CDR2 is FYNNEI. V was cut by 7 bases and J by 7 bases, with 12 bases left in between. The CDR3 has 12 amino acids.

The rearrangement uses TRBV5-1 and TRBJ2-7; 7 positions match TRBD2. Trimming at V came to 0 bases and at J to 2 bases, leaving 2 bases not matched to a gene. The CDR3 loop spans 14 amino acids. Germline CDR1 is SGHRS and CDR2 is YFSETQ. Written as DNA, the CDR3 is TGCGCCAGCAGCTTGGAGGGACTACCCTACGAGCAGTACTTC. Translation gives CASSLEGLPYEQYF.